Each of the 10 T cell receptor beta chains below was sequenced from the same sample in a study of type 1 regulatory T cells. No cognate antigen is known for these TCRs. TCRdb redid the calling of the reads with MiXCR, one entry per CDR3 protein. The repertoire has around 62,000 distinct CDR3 sequences, roughly 60% of them found once; the top ten carry 7.6%. The sample consisted of cultured T cells, either the whole culture or a sorted T cell fraction (not recorded which). Stated subset: Tr1-enriched cell product generated in vitro against host alloantigens. The receptors here all came from a human donor in good health.

A single count supports this clonotype. The rearrangement uses TRBV7-2 and TRBJ2-2; D possibly corresponds to TRBD1 (6 bases). Trimming pared 5 bases from V and 5 bases from J, leaving 12 bases between. The CDR3 runs to 14 residues. Per the germline V gene, CDR1 is SGHTA and CDR2 is FQGNSA. CDR3 sequence reads: CASSTTGSTGELFF. The CDR3 nucleotides read TGTGCCAGCAGCACCACAGGGTCGACCGGGGAGCTGTTTTTT.

This chain connects TRBV4-2 to TRBJ2-5, with TRBD2 matching over 8 bases. The CDR3 has 17 amino acids. V shed 1 base and J 5 bases; nucleotides not matched to a gene: 12. Per germline, CDR1 LGHNA and CDR2 YNFKEQ. CDR3 sequence: CASSQGSSGGTSETQYF. In DNA form, the CDR3 reads TGTGCCAGCAGCCAAGGATCGTCGGGAGGGACGTCGGAGACCCAGTACTTC.

The V gene is TRBV20-1, the J gene TRBJ1-5; D unresolved. V was shortened by 1 base and J by 0 bases, with 1 base between the two germline ends. CDR3 length: 12 amino acids. The germline V gene encodes CDR1 DFQATT and CDR2 SNEGSKA (reference sequence). The CDR3 loop is CSARVSNQPQHF. In DNA, the CDR3 is TGCAGTGCTAGAGTTAGCAATCAGCCCCAGCATTTT.

The chain recombines TRBV20-1 with TRBJ2-1, with TRBD2 matching over 7 bases. The CDR3 covers 16 residues. V shed 0 bases, J shed 5 bases, and the junction held 10 bases outside the gene matches. The germline gives CDR1 DFQATT, CDR2 SNEGSKA (reference sequence). CDR3 residues: CSARDGGETSNNEQFF. The CDR3 nucleotides are TGCAGTGCTAGAGATGGAGGCGAGACTAGCAACAATGAGCAGTTCTTC.

The chain carries TRBV3-1 and TRBJ2-7; D gene uncertain. The CDR3 extends over 15 amino acids. The germline V and J ends were trimmed by 4 bases and 0 bases, with 13 bases remaining between them. From germline, CDR1 is LGHDT and CDR2 YNNKEL (reference sequence). This CDR3 reads CASSRGVLSSYEQYF. The CDR3 DNA is TGTGCCAGCAGCCGCGGAGTCCTTAGCTCCTACGAGCAGTACTTC.

The V and J genes are TRBV7-3 and TRBJ2-3; TRBD1 might be the D (5 bases). The CDR3 has 14 residues. V gave up 5 bases and J gave up 6 bases, with 15 bases separating them. Looked up from germline, CDR1 is SGHTA and CDR2 is FQGTGA. The CDR3 sequence: CASSPDRVTDTQYF. The CDR3 DNA is TGTGCCAGCAGCCCAGACAGAGTTACGGATACGCAGTATTTT. Using reference TRBV7-3 and TRBJ2-3 for the parts outside the CDR3, the full variable domain is GAGVSQTPSNKVTEKGKYVELRCDPISGHTALYWYRQSLGQGPEFLIYFQGTGAADDSGLPNDRFFAVRPEGSVSTLKIQRTERGDSAVYLCASSPDRVTDTQYFGPGTRLTVL.

A single count supports this clonotype. The gene calls are TRBV20-1 and TRBJ1-2; D is uncertain. This CDR3 comprises 11 residues. Germline CDR1 reads DFQATT; CDR2 reads SNEGSKA (reference sequence). The germline V and J ends were trimmed by 1 base and 7 bases, with 7 bases remaining between them. As DNA, the CDR3 is TGCAGTGCTAGAGTTGGTGCTGGCTACACCTTC. Translation gives CSARVGAGYTF.

The chain recombines TRBV12-3 or TRBV12-4 with TRBJ1-3; weak D call: TRBD1 (6 bases). V lost 0 bases, J lost 4 bases, and 16 bases lay in between. The CDR3 is made up of 17 amino acids. In nucleotides, the CDR3 is TGTGCCAGCAGTTTAGCGAGACTCGGGGGCTGGGGAAACACCATATATTTT. This gives the protein CASSLARLGGWGNTIYF.

This clonotype was counted only a few times. This sequence joins TRBV27 and TRBJ2-1; the match to TRBD1 covers 9 bases. V lost 6 bases, J lost 5 bases, and 11 bases stayed unmatched. CDR1 MNHEY and CDR2 SMNVEV come from the germline V gene (reference sequence). The CDR3 has 16 amino acids. CDR3 residues: CASSPRRDREHNEQFF. As DNA, the CDR3 is TGTGCCAGCAGCCCCCGCCGGGACAGGGAACACAATGAGCAGTTCTTC.

The chain's CDR3 is CSVAAWGQGINEQFF. The CDR3 DNA reads TGCAGCGTTGCTGCCTGGGGACAGGGGATTAATGAGCAGTTCTTC. This chain uses TRBV29-1 with TRBJ2-1, with TRBD1 identical over 10 bases. This CDR3 comprises 15 residues. Trimming took 4 bases from V and 7 from J; bases not matched to a gene: 10. Germline V CDR1 and CDR2: SQVTM, ANQGSEA.